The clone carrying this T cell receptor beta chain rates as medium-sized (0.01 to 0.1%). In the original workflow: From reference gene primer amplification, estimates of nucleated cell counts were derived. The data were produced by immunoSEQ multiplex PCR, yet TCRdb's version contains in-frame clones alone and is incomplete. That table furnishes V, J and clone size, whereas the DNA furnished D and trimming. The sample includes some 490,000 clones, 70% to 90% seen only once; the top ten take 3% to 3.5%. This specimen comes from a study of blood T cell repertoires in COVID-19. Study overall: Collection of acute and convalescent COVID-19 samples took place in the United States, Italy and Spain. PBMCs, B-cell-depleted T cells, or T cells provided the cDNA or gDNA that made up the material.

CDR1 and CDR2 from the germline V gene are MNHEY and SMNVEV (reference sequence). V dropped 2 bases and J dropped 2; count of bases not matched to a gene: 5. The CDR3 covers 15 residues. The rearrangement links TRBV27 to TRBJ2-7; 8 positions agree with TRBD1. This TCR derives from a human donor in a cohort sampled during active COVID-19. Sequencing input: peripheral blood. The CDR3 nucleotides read TGTGCCAGCAGTTTAGCGACAGGGGCAACCTACGAGCAGTACTTC. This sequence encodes CASSLATGATYEQYF.